These 8 T cell receptor beta chains originate from one sample sequenced in a study of blood T cell repertoires in COVID-19 (dated by TCRdb to 2018 to 2021). Library generation was performed with the immunoSEQ multiplex PCR assay. Held by TCRdb, this immuneACCESS table contains in-frame sequences only and omits some clones. Under half of the omission traces to an unresolved V gene where checked; the cause of the rest is unknown. The sample table records tens of thousands of clones; 85% to 90% of these occur just once. The top ten clones comprise over 20% of the sample. The sequenced sample consisted of peripheral blood. The receptors derive from a woman between 45 and 60 years old with active or convalescent COVID-19.

The chain has TRBV5-1 and TRBJ1-4, with 10 nucleotides matching TRBD1. The germline CDR1 and CDR2 sequences are SGHRS and YFSETQ. There are 15 residues in the CDR3. V shed 4 bases and J 5 bases; nucleotides not matched to a gene: 5. CDR3 sequence (DNA): TGCGCCAGCAGCGGGACAGGGGCGCCAAATGAAAAACTGTTTTTT. It translates to CASSGTGAPNEKLFF.

This rearrangement joins TRBV5-6 to TRBJ2-7, with 11 bases matching TRBD2. This CDR3 is 18 amino acids long. Looked up from germline, CDR1 is SGHDT and CDR2 is YYEEEE. V lost 1 base and J lost 3; bases outside the gene matches: 12. CDR3 protein: CASSLNVGTSGRRYEQYF. The DNA of the CDR3 is TGTGCCAGCAGCTTGAACGTAGGTACTAGCGGGAGACGCTACGAGCAGTACTTC.

The chain couples TRBV29-1 to TRBJ1-2; 8 bases match TRBD1. Germline-derived CDR1 and CDR2 are SQVTM and ANQGSEA. CDR3 size: 12 residues. The J segment lost 3 bases and the V segment lost 5 bases, leaving 2 bases of the junction unmatched. The chain's CDR3 is CSVKQGDYGYTF. The DNA of the CDR3 is TGCAGCGTTAAACAGGGGGACTATGGCTACACCTTC.

The chain has TRBV7-3 and TRBJ1-1; D possibly corresponds to TRBD1 (5 bases). The V gene lost 4 bases and the J gene lost 1 base, with 7 bases spanning the gap. The CDR3 contains 13 residues. The germline CDR1 and CDR2 sequences are SGHTA and FQGTGA. The CDR3 DNA is TGTGCCAGCAGCTGGACATCGAACACTGAAGCTTTCTTT. Translating it yields CASSWTSNTEAFF.

This sequence joins TRBV7-2 and TRBJ2-7; possibly TRBD1 for D (6 bases). This CDR3 is built from 14 residues. Trimming cost V 5 bases and J 3 bases, with 14 bases left between them. Germline V lookup: CDR1 SGHTA, CDR2 FQGNSA. The CDR3 sequence is CASSTLGGHYEQYF. The CDR3 nucleotides are TGTGCCAGCAGCACTTTAGGGGGTCACTACGAGCAGTACTTC. Complete variable domain (other parts from reference TRBV7-2 and TRBJ2-7): GAGVSQSPSNKVTEKGKDVELRCDPISGHTALYWYRQSLGQGLEFLIYFQGNSAPDKSGLPSDRFSAERTGGSVSTLTIQRTQQEDSAVYLCASSTLGGHYEQYFGPGTRLTVT.

The V and J genes are TRBV7-9 and TRBJ1-1; D unclear. V gave up 2 bases and J gave up 1 base, with 11 bases separating them. The CDR3 covers 15 residues. The germline gives CDR1 SEHNR, CDR2 FQNEAQ (reference sequence). The CDR3 sequence: CASSLRGGTNTEAFF. The CDR3 DNA sequence: TGTGCCAGCAGCTTACGGGGTGGTACGAACACTGAAGCTTTCTTT.

This clone is a singleton in its sample. The V call is TRBV25-1, the J call TRBJ2-7, with 9 bases fitting TRBD2. Per germline, CDR1 MGHDK and CDR2 SYGVNS. The trim removed 4 bases at V and 2 bases at J, leaving 6 bases unmatched. This CDR3 comprises 15 residues. CDR3: CASSGGAGGTYEQYF. In DNA form, the CDR3 reads TGTGCCAGCAGTGGAGGAGCGGGAGGTACCTACGAGCAGTACTTC.

This clone appeared once. V gene TRBV5-4 combines with J gene TRBJ2-1; 9 nucleotides line up with TRBD2. The CDR3 spans 16 residues. V lost 4 bases and J lost 5; bases outside the gene matches: 10. The germline V gene has CDR1 SGHNT and CDR2 YYREEE (reference sequence). For the CDR3, the DNA is TGTGCCAGCAGCATCGGCGGTCTAGCGGGAAACAATGAGCAGTTCTTC. Translating it yields CASSIGGLAGNNEQFF.